This T cell receptor beta chain stems from a study of PD-1 blockade in classical Hodgkin lymphoma. Germline assignment: CDR1 SGDLS and CDR2 YYNGEE. The CDR3 totals 13 residues. Trimming removed 0 bases at V and 9 bases at J, with 10 bases between. Some clones are missing from TCRdb's copy, which holds only in-frame ones; the method was immunoSEQ multiplex PCR. The data contain 20,000 to 25,000 clones, 65% to 80% of them singletons. Study-level findings and limits: Why the repertoires differ is still unclear, perhaps disease activity or prior therapy. Similar baseline diversity was found in complete responders and newly diagnosed patients.

Concerning this clone itself: Its antigen is not known. The sample holds other DNA sequences that translate to the same CDR3.

After autologous stem cell transplantation all patients relapsed, and prior brentuximab vedotin exposure differed between cohorts. The source was peripheral blood mononuclear cells (PBMCs), collected before the second cycle of nivolumab. The chain recombines TRBV9 with TRBJ2-1; D is unclear. The source is a human donor with classical Hodgkin lymphoma. CDR3 region: CASSVGSVSEQFF. The CDR3 DNA follows: TGTGCCAGCAGCGTAGGGTCGGTGAGTGAGCAGTTCTTC.